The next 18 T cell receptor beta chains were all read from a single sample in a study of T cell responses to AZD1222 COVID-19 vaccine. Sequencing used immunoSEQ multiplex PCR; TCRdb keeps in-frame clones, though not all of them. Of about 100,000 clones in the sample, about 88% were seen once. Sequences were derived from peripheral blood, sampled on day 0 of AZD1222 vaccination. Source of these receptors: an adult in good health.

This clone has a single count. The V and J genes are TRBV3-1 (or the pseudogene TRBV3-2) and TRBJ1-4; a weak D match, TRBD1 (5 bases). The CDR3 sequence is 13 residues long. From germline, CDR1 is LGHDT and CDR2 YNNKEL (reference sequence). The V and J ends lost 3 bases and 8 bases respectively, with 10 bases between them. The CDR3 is CASSQGVIEKLFF. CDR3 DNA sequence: TGTGCCAGCAGCCAGGGGGTAATAGAAAAACTGTTTTTT.

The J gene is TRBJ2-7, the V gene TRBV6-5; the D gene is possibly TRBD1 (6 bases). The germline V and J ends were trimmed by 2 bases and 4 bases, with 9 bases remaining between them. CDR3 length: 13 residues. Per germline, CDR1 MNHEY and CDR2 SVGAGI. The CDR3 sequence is CASSYSRGYEQYF. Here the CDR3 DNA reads TGTGCCAGCAGTTACAGCAGGGGATACGAGCAGTACTTC.

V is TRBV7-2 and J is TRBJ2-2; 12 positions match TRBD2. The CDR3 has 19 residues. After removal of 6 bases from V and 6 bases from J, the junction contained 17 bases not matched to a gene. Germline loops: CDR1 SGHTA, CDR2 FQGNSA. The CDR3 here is CASSYGLAGPRSNAGELFF. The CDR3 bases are TGTGCCAGCAGTTATGGACTAGCGGGGCCACGTAGTAACGCCGGGGAGCTGTTTTTT.

As DNA, the CDR3 is TGTGCCAGCACTAACGGACTAGCGGGGGCCTACGAGCAGTACTTC. Translated, it gives CASTNGLAGAYEQYF. The J gene is TRBJ2-7, the V gene TRBV6-6, with 13 nucleotides matching TRBD2. Trimming cost V 7 bases and J 2 bases; bases outside gene matches: 5. The CDR3 contains 15 residues. Germline CDR1 and CDR2: MNHNY and SVGAGI (reference sequence).

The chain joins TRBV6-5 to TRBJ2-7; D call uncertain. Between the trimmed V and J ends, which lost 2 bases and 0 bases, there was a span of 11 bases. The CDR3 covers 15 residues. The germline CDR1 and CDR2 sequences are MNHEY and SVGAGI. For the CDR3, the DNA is TGTGCCAGCAGTTACGAAACGGACCGCTCCTACGAGCAGTACTTC. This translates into CASSYETDRSYEQYF.

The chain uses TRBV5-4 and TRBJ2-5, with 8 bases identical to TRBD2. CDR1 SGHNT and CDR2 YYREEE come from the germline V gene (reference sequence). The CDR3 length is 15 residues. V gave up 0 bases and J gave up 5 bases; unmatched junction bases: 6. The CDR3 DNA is TGTGCCAGCAGCTTGGTCGGGGGGGCGCGGGAGACCCAGTACTTC. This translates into CASSLVGGARETQYF.

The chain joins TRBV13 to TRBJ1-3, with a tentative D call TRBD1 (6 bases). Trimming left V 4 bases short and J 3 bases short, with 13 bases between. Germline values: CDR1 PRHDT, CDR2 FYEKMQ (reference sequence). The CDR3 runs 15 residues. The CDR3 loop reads CASSSSDRFGNTIYF. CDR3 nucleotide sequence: TGTGCCAGCAGCTCCTCCGACAGGTTTGGAAACACCATATATTTT.

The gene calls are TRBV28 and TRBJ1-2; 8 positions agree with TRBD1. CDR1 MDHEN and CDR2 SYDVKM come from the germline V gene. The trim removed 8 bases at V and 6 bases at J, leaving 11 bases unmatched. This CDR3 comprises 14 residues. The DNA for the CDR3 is TGTGCCAGCCGGACAGGGACGGGAATCGATGGCTACACCTTC. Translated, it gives CASRTGTGIDGYTF.

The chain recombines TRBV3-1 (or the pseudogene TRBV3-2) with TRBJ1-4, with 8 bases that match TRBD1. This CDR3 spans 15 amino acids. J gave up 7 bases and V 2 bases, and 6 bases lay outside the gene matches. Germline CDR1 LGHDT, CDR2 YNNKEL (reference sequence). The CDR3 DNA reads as TGTGCCAGCAGCCAACTTACAGGGGGGTTTGAAAAACTGTTTTTT. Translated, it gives CASSQLTGGFEKLFF.

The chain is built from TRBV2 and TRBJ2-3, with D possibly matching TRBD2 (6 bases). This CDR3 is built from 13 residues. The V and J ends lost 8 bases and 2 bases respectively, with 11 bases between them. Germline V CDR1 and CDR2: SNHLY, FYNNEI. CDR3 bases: TGTGCCAGCGGGCGGGAATACACAGATACGCAGTATTTT. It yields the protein CASGREYTDTQYF.

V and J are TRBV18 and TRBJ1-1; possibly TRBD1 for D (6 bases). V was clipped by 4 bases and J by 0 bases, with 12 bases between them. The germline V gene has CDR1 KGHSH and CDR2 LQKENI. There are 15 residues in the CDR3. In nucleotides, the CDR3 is TGTGCCAGCTCACTTACCGGGACATTGAACACTGAAGCTTTCTTT. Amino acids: CASSLTGTLNTEAFF.

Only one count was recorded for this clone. The chain's CDR3 is CASSEFVSNYGYTF. CDR3 coding DNA: TGTGCCAGCAGTGAATTCGTATCTAACTATGGCTACACCTTC. This sequence joins TRBV6-1 and TRBJ1-2; no reliable D call. V was cut by 2 bases and J by 0 bases, with 7 bases left in between. CDR1 MNHNS and CDR2 SASEGT come from the germline V gene. The CDR3 is made up of 14 amino acids.

CDR3 bases: TGCGCCAGCAGCCAAGATCACAGGGTTAGCCCTGGAAACACCATATATTTT. Protein: CASSQDHRVSPGNTIYF. This sequence joins TRBV4-1 and TRBJ1-3; D perhaps matches TRBD1 (6 bases). CDR1 and CDR2 (germline): MGHRA, YSYEKL. There are 17 residues in the CDR3. Trimming pared 0 bases from V and 2 bases from J, leaving 14 bases between.

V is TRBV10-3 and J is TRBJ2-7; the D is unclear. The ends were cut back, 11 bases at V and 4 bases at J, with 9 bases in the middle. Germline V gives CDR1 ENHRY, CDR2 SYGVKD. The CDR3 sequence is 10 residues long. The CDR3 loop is CAAGSYEQYF. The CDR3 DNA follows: TGTGCCGCAGGAAGTTACGAGCAGTACTTC.

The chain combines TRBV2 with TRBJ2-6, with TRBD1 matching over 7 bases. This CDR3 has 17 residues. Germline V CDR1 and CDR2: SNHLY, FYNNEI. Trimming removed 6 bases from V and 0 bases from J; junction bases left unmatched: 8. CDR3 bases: TGTGCCAGCAGACCCACAGGGGCACTCTCTGGGGCCAACGTCCTGACTTTC. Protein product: CASRPTGALSGANVLTF. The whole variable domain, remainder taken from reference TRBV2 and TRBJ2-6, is EPEVTQTPSHQVTQMGQEVILRCVPISNHLYFYWYRQILGQKVEFLVSFYNNEISEKSEIFDDQFSVERPDGSNFTLKIRSTKLEDSAMYFCASRPTGALSGANVLTFGAGSRLTVL.

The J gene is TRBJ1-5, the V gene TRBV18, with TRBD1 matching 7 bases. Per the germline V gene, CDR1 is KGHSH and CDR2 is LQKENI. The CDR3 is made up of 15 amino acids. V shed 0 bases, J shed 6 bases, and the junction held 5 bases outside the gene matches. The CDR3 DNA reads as TGTGCCAGCTCACCACCAGGGGGCGCCGGTCAGCCCCAGCATTTT. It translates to CASSPPGGAGQPQHF.

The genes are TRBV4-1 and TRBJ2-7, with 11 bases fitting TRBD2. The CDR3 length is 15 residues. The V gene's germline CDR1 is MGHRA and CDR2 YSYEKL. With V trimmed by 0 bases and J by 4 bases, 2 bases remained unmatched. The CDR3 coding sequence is TGCGCCAGCAGCCAAGAAGGACTAGCGGGTTACGAGCAGTACTTC. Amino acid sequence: CASSQEGLAGYEQYF.

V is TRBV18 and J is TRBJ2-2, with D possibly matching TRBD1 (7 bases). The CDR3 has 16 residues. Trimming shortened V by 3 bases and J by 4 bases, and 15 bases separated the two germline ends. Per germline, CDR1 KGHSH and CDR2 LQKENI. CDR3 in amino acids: CASSPDRDSTTGELFF. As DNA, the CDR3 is TGTGCCAGCTCACCCGACAGGGACTCGACCACCGGGGAGCTGTTTTTT.